The sequence of this TCR beta chain was determined in a study of human T cells and chemical hapten exposure. From germline, CDR1 is DFQATT and CDR2 SNEGSKA (reference sequence). The germline V and J ends were trimmed by 8 bases and 2 bases, with 13 bases remaining between them. The CDR3 runs 13 residues. Stated time point: patch test 3, about 24 weeks after DPC sensitization. The sample's treatment: therapeutic diphenylcyclopropenone sensitization with weekly scalp DPC. This clonotype came up many times. TCRdb fed the RACE reads into MiXCR, producing one record per CDR3 protein. Found here are 55,000 to 75,000 distinct CDR3 sequences, 9.5% to 15% of them singletons; the top ten hold roughly 2.3%.

This TCR came from a young man with alopecia areata. Some clones in this sample may be carry-over from other donors' samples. This rearrangement joins TRBV20-1 to TRBJ1-5; possibly TRBD1 for D (5 bases). The source material was whole blood, sampled in connection with sensitization to the hapten diphenylcyclopropenone (DPC). The CDR3 DNA sequence: TGCAGTCTGGTGGGGGTTGGCAATCAGCCCCAGCATTTT. This translates into CSLVGVGNQPQHF.